Each of the 31 T cell receptor beta chains below was sequenced from the same sample in a study of cytomegalovirus exposure and HLA in healthy donors. Clones were read by immunoSEQ multiplex PCR, and TCRdb kept only the in-frame ones, dropping some. In the table there are around 180,000 clones, roughly 83% of which are singletons. The sequencing sample was made of PBMCs. The receptors were gathered from a woman younger than 35 in good health and CMV-seronegative.

This chain connects TRBV19 to TRBJ1-2; D is unresolved. From germline, CDR1 is LNHDA and CDR2 SQIVND (reference sequence). Between the trimmed V and J ends, which lost 9 bases and 0 bases, there was a span of 11 bases. The CDR3 runs 13 residues. CDR3 residues: CASREPANYGYTF. The CDR3 DNA sequence: TGTGCCAGCCGGGAGCCAGCTAACTATGGCTACACCTTC.

This CDR3 reads CASSPWTGEGNTIYF. CDR3 DNA sequence: TGTGCCAGCAGCCCCTGGACAGGGGAAGGAAACACCATATATTTT. The V call is TRBV11-2, the J call TRBJ1-3, with TRBD1 identical over 9 bases. The germline V gene has CDR1 SGHAT and CDR2 FQNNGV. Germline trimming cut 5 bases from V and 4 bases from J; bases unmatched to any gene: 6. The CDR3 consists of 15 residues.

The chain carries TRBV5-1 and TRBJ1-1; the D is unclear. V lost 1 base and J lost 7, with 8 bases in between. The CDR3 consists of 12 residues. The V gene's germline CDR1 is SGHRS and CDR2 YFSETQ. CDR3 residues: CASSLSRIEAFF. CDR3 nucleotides: TGCGCCAGCAGCTTGAGCAGGATTGAAGCTTTCTTT.

The chain joins TRBV5-1 to TRBJ2-1, with D possibly TRBD1 on 5 matching bases. Germline-derived CDR1 and CDR2 are SGHRS and YFSETQ. Trimming removed 4 bases at V and 2 bases at J, with 13 bases between. CDR3 length: 15 amino acids. DNA for the CDR3: TGCGCCAGCAGCAATATGGACATCGCCTACAATGAGCAGTTCTTC. Translation gives CASSNMDIAYNEQFF.

The gene calls are TRBV25-1 and TRBJ1-3; D is ambiguous. The CDR3 length is 10 residues. With 3 bases removed from V and 9 bases from J, the gap between germline ends came to 3 bases. Germline V gives CDR1 MGHDK, CDR2 SYGVNS. The CDR3 DNA is TGTGCCAGCAGTGACAGCACCATATATTTT. Protein product: CASSDSTIYF.

This clone was picked up a small number of times. This chain uses TRBV9 with TRBJ1-3, with D unresolved. Germline V gene sequence: CDR1 SGDLS, CDR2 YYNGEE. This CDR3 has 15 amino acids. V shed 0 bases and J shed 0 bases, with 7 bases lying between them. CDR3 sequence reads: CASSVEEYSGNTIYF. CDR3 DNA sequence: TGTGCCAGCAGCGTAGAAGAGTACTCTGGAAACACCATATATTTT.

This chain connects TRBV28 to TRBJ2-5; 8 nucleotides agree with TRBD2. CDR3 length equals 14 residues. Per the germline V gene, CDR1 is MDHEN and CDR2 is SYDVKM. The junction had 3 bases not matched to a gene; V was cut back by 5 bases and J by 1 base. The CDR3 DNA reads as TGTGCCAGCAGTCCGACTAGCGTCCAAGAGACCCAGTACTTC. Protein product: CASSPTSVQETQYF.

This chain joins TRBV5-1 and TRBJ2-3; 7 bases line up with TRBD2. Trimming at V came to 5 bases and at J to 0 bases, leaving 6 bases not matched to a gene. Germline CDR1 SGHRS, CDR2 YFSETQ. The CDR3 has 15 residues. The CDR3 DNA reads as TGCGCCAGCAGGTGGCTAGCGGATAGCACAGATACGCAGTATTTT. As protein: CASRWLADSTDTQYF.

The rearrangement uses TRBV12-5 and TRBJ2-2; 9 nucleotides match TRBD1. The V and J ends lost 3 bases and 7 bases, in that order; junction bases with no gene match: 6. This CDR3 is built from 15 residues. Germline assignment: CDR1 LGHNT and CDR2 FRNRAP. The CDR3 loop is CASGFRQGDFGELFF. CDR3 in DNA: TGTGCTAGTGGTTTCCGACAGGGGGATTTCGGGGAGCTGTTTTTT.

J is TRBJ1-2 and V is TRBV5-1; 10 nucleotides agree with TRBD1. Germline CDR1 SGHRS, CDR2 YFSETQ. J lost 6 bases, V lost 4 bases, and 9 bases had no gene match. The CDR3 is 15 amino acids. Here the CDR3 DNA reads TGCGCCAGCAGCCCTGGACAGGGGGGGGAAAATGGCTACACCTTC. The encoded protein is CASSPGQGGENGYTF.

V and J are TRBV6-1 and TRBJ2-1, with a weak D call TRBD2 (5 bases). The CDR3 totals 13 residues. Germline CDR1 and CDR2: MNHNS and SASEGT. Trimming took 5 bases from V and 5 from J, leaving 10 bases between them. CDR3 sequence reads: CASSRGVNNEQFF. CDR3 bases: TGTGCCAGCAGTCGGGGAGTGAACAATGAGCAGTTCTTC.

The rearrangement uses TRBV6-6 and TRBJ1-5; perhaps TRBD1 as D (5 bases). This CDR3 has 13 residues. CDR1 MNHNY and CDR2 SVGAGI come from the germline V gene (reference sequence). The ends were cut back, 6 bases at V and 1 base at J, with 7 bases in the middle. The CDR3 here is CASSQGSNQPQHF. Here the CDR3 DNA reads TGTGCCAGCAGCCAGGGCAGCAATCAGCCCCAGCATTTT.

The rearrangement joins TRBV4-1 to TRBJ2-1; 8 bases line up with TRBD2. Germline V gene data show CDR1 as MGHRA and CDR2 as YSYEKL. V lost 0 bases to trimming and J lost 6 bases; unmatched junction nucleotides: 7. The CDR3 has 16 amino acids. The CDR3 sequence: CASSQDPGLASNEQFF. The CDR3 region has the DNA TGCGCCAGCAGCCAAGATCCCGGACTAGCTAGCAATGAGCAGTTCTTC.

The genes are TRBV2 and TRBJ2-1, with a tentative D call TRBD2 (5 bases). Between the trimmed V and J ends, which lost 8 bases and 7 bases, there was a span of 27 bases. This CDR3 region has 17 residues. Germline V lookup: CDR1 SNHLY, CDR2 FYNNEI. The CDR3 bases are TGTGCCAGCGATAAAGAAGGGTTGCTAGCACACGGTAATGAGCAGTTCTTC. Its protein product is CASDKEGLLAHGNEQFF.

This chain links TRBV6-5 with TRBJ2-1; D possibly corresponds to TRBD1 (5 bases). Trimming took 6 bases from V and 1 from J, leaving 13 bases between them. Germline assignment: CDR1 MNHEY and CDR2 SVGAGI. This CDR3 has 15 residues. CDR3 amino acids: CASSKGYRSYNEQFF. The CDR3 nucleotides read TGTGCCAGCAGCAAGGGGTACCGGTCCTACAATGAGCAGTTCTTC.

The genes are TRBV6-1 and TRBJ1-1; TRBD1 is a possible D gene (6 bases). Per the germline V gene, CDR1 is MNHNS and CDR2 is SASEGT. The V end lost 4 bases, the J end lost 0 bases, and 15 bases lay between the germline ends. The length of the CDR3 is 16 residues. CDR3 sequence: CASSGVGGAMNTEAFF. CDR3 sequence (DNA): TGTGCCAGCAGTGGGGTAGGGGGAGCTATGAACACTGAAGCTTTCTTT.

This chain links TRBV30 with TRBJ2-7; D is unclear. The length of the CDR3 is 12 residues. Germline V CDR1 and CDR2: GTSNPN, SVGIG (reference sequence). V lost 2 bases and J lost 3, with 8 bases in between. This CDR3 is CAWSPTGYEQYF. CDR3 DNA sequence: TGTGCCTGGAGTCCCACCGGCTACGAGCAGTACTTC.

The chain combines TRBV18 with TRBJ1-2, with 7 bases lining up with TRBD1. The CDR3 spans 15 residues. Germline CDR1 and CDR2: KGHSH and LQKENI. The junction had 6 bases not matched to a gene; V was cut back by 1 base and J by 4 bases. The chain's CDR3 is CASSPQGGLGYGYTF. The CDR3 DNA follows: TGTGCCAGCTCACCACAAGGGGGCTTGGGCTATGGCTACACCTTC.

Only one count was recorded for this clone. The V gene is TRBV21-1, the J gene TRBJ2-1; the table's TRBD1 call for D was not verified on the DNA. TRBV21-1 is a known pseudogene. This CDR3 spans 15 amino acids. CDR3 bases: TGTGCCAGCAGCAAAGCGCTTGGACAGGACAATGAGCAGTTCTTC. As protein: CASSKALGQDNEQFF.

The J gene is TRBJ2-7, the V gene TRBV10-1; D remains unclear. The ends were cut back, 6 bases at V and 0 bases at J, with 9 bases in the middle. Germline assignment: CDR1 WNHNN and CDR2 SYGVQD (reference sequence). The CDR3 spans 13 residues. The CDR3 loop is CASRGDASYEQYF. The CDR3 DNA is TGCGCCAGCAGAGGAGATGCCTCCTACGAGCAGTACTTC.

V usage is TRBV6-6 and J usage is TRBJ2-7; possible D gene TRBD1, 6 bases. The CDR3 spans 14 residues. The germline V gene encodes CDR1 MNHNY and CDR2 SVGAGI (reference sequence). Trimming shortened V by 5 bases and J by 2 bases, and 13 bases separated the two germline ends. The CDR3, as DNA: TGTGCCAGCAGTAGGGGGACAATTCCCTACGAGCAGTACTTC. This sequence encodes CASSRGTIPYEQYF.

CDR3 bases: TGTGCCTGGACCCCCCCAGACAGGTGGGACACTGAAGCTTTCTTT. Its translation: CAWTPPDRWDTEAFF. The chain carries TRBV30 and TRBJ1-1; maybe TRBD1 (6 bases). The V and J ends lost 4 bases and 3 bases respectively, with 18 bases between them. The germline CDR1 and CDR2 sequences are GTSNPN and SVGIG (reference sequence). CDR3 size: 15 residues.

The chain carries TRBV11-3 and TRBJ2-7; no firm D call. The CDR3 totals 14 residues. The germline V gene has CDR1 SGHNT and CDR2 YENEEA. Deletions cut 3 bases from V and 0 bases from J, with 9 bases between. The CDR3 DNA sequence: TGTGCCAGCAGCTTTGCGTCTAGCTCCTACGAGCAGTACTTC. Protein product: CASSFASSSYEQYF.

The CDR3 bases are TGTGCCAGCAGCTTGAACAGGGATGATGCTGAAGCTTTCTTT. It specifies CASSLNRDDAEAFF. The chain uses TRBV5-6 and TRBJ1-1, with a tentative D call TRBD1 (6 bases). Trimming took off 1 base at V and 6 bases at J, with 13 bases between the two ends. The length of the CDR3 is 14 residues. Germline V gene lookup returns CDR1 SGHDT and CDR2 YYEEEE. Full variable domain (rest looked up from reference TRBV5-6 and TRBJ1-1): DAGVTQSPTHLIKTRGQQVTLRCSPKSGHDTVSWYQQALGQGPQFIFQYYEEEERQRGNFPDRFSGHQFPNYSSELNVNALLLGDSALYLCASSLNRDDAEAFFGQGTRLTVV.

The V gene is TRBV10-3, the J gene TRBJ2-2, with TRBD1 matching 9 bases. Trimming removed 7 bases from V and 5 bases from J; junction bases left unmatched: 8. The CDR3 covers 15 residues. The germline V gene encodes CDR1 ENHRY and CDR2 SYGVKD. The CDR3 nucleotides are TGTGCCATCACCAAAGGGACAGGGTGGACCGGGGAGCTGTTTTTT. Protein product: CAITKGTGWTGELFF.

This rearrangement joins TRBV30 to TRBJ2-7; D gene uncertain. Trimming removed 0 bases at V and 0 bases at J, with 3 bases between. CDR1 and CDR2 (germline): GTSNPN, SVGIG (reference sequence). The CDR3 is made up of 12 amino acids. CDR3 residues: CAWSVYSYEQYF. As DNA, the CDR3 is TGTGCCTGGAGTGTATACTCCTACGAGCAGTACTTC.

This chain connects TRBV6-7 to TRBJ2-1; maybe TRBD2 (6 bases). TRBV6-7 is marked as an open reading frame, function uncertain. V lost 7 bases, J lost 2 bases, and 18 bases lay in between. The CDR3 has 16 residues. The CDR3 region has the DNA TGTGCCAGCACTACCCTCTCTAGCGTAGCCTACAATGAGCAGTTCTTC. Translated, it gives CASTTLSSVAYNEQFF.

V is TRBV19 and J is TRBJ1-4, with a possible D match to TRBD1 (5 bases). Germline CDR1 is LNHDA and CDR2 is SQIVND (reference sequence). The CDR3 runs 13 residues. Trimming took 9 bases from V and 8 from J, leaving 16 bases between them. The DNA for the CDR3 is TGTGCCAGCGCAGTGGGGGGTGGCGAAAAACTGTTTTTT. It yields the protein CASAVGGGEKLFF. Full variable domain (outside the CDR3, taken from reference TRBV19 and TRBJ1-4): DGGITQSPKYLFRKEGQNVTLSCEQNLNHDAMYWYRQDPGQGLRLIYYSQIVNDFQKGDIAEGYSVSREKKESFPLTVTSAQKNPTAFYLCASAVGGGEKLFFGSGTQLSVL.

The sample holds one count of this clone. This chain links TRBV5-5 with TRBJ2-7, with 8 nucleotides matching TRBD1. CDR3 length: 13 amino acids. CDR1 is SGHKS and CDR2 is YYEKEE in the germline V gene (reference sequence). V lost 2 bases and J lost 5; bases outside the gene matches: 3. The CDR3, as DNA: TGTGCCAGCAGCTTACAGGGGGGCGACGAGCAGTACTTC. Translated: CASSLQGGDEQYF. Looking up the rest from reference TRBV5-5 and TRBJ2-7 gives the full variable domain: DAGVTQSPTHLIKTRGQQVTLRCSPISGHKSVSWYQQVLGQGPQFIFQYYEKEERGRGNFPDRFSARQFPNYSSELNVNALLLGDSALYLCASSLQGGDEQYFGPGTRLTVT.

This clone was recorded only once. V usage is TRBV9 and J usage is TRBJ2-3, with D possibly being TRBD2 (7 bases). The CDR3 sequence is 15 residues long. The germline V and J ends were trimmed by 7 bases and 8 bases, with 23 bases remaining between them. Germline values: CDR1 SGDLS, CDR2 YYNGEE. CDR3 region: CASDGGGRNIGTQYF. The CDR3 coding sequence is TGTGCCAGCGACGGCGGGGGCAGGAACATAGGTACGCAGTATTTT.

The chain couples TRBV6-5 to TRBJ1-1, with D possibly matching TRBD1 (5 bases). The CDR3 has 16 amino acids. CDR1 is MNHEY and CDR2 is SVGAGI in the germline V gene. V gave up 2 bases and J gave up 1 base, with 14 bases separating them. The chain's CDR3 is CASSYVLTAKNTEAFF. As DNA, the CDR3 is TGTGCCAGCAGTTACGTCCTGACAGCTAAGAACACTGAAGCTTTCTTT.